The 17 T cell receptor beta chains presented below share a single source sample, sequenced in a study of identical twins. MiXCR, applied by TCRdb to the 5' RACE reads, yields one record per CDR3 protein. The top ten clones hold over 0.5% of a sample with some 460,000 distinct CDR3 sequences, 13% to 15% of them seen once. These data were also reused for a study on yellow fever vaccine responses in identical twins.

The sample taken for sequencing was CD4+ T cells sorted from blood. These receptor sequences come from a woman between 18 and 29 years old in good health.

This CDR3 reads CASSLTSSGHEQFF. The CDR3 coding sequence is TGCGCCAGCAGCTTGACTAGCAGCGGCCACGAGCAGTTCTTC. The rearrangement links TRBV5-1 to TRBJ2-1; weak D call: TRBD2 (6 bases). CDR1 and CDR2 (germline): SGHRS, YFSETQ. CDR3 length: 14 amino acids. The ends were cut back, 1 base at V and 10 bases at J, with 15 bases in the middle.

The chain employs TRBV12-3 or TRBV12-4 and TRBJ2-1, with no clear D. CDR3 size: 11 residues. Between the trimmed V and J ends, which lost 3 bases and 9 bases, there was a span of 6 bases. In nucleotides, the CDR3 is TGTGCCAGCAGTTTGCGCAGTGAGCAGTTCTTC. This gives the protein CASSLRSEQFF.

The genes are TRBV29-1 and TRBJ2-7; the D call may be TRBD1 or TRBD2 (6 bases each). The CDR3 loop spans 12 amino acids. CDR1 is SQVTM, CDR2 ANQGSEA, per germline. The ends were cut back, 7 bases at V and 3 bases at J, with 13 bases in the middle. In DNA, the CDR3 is TGCAGCGGGACTACAGGGAACTACGAGCAGTACTTC. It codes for CSGTTGNYEQYF.

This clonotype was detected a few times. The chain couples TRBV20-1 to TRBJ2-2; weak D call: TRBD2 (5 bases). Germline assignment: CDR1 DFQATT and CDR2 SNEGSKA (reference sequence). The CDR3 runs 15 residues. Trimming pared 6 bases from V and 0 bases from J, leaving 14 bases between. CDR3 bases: TGCAGTGCGCCCGATTGGCGGGCGAACACCGGGGAGCTGTTTTTT. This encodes CSAPDWRANTGELFF.

The chain's CDR3 is CASSLGNPKTYEQYF. As DNA, the CDR3 is TGCGCCAGCAGCTTAGGAAACCCCAAAACCTACGAGCAGTACTTC. This chain connects TRBV5-1 to TRBJ2-7; D not resolved. The germline V gene encodes CDR1 SGHRS and CDR2 YFSETQ. V was trimmed by 2 bases and J by 2 bases, leaving 14 bases between them. The CDR3 covers 15 residues.

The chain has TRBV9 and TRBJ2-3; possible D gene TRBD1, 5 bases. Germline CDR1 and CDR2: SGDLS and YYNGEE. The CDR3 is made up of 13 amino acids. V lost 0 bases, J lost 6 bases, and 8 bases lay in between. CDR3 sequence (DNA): TGTGCCAGCAGCGTAGGTTCAGGGGATACGCAGTATTTT. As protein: CASSVGSGDTQYF.

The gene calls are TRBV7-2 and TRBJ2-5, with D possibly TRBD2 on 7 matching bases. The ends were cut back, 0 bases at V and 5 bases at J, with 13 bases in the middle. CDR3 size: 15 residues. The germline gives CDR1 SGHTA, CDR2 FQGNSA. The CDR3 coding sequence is TGTGCCAGCAGCTTAGCGGGGGGGCTTGGGGAGACCCAGTACTTC. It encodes CASSLAGGLGETQYF.

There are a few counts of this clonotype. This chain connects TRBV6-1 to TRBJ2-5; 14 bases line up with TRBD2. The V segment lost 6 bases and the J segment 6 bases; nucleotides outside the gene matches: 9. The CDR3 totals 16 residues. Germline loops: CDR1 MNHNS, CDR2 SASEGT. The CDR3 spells CASSPTSGRARKTQYF. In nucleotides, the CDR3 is TGTGCCAGCAGCCCGACTAGCGGGAGGGCGCGAAAGACCCAGTACTTC.

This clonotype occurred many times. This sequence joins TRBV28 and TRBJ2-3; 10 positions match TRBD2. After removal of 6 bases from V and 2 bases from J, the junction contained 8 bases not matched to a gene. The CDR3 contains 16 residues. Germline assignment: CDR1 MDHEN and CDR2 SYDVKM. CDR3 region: CASSSGTSASTDTQYF. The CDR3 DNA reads TGTGCCAGCAGCTCTGGGACTAGCGCATCCACAGATACGCAGTATTTT.

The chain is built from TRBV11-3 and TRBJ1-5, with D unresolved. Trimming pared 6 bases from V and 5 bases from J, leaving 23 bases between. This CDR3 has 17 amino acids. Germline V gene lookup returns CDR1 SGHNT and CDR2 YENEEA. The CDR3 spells CASRYSTRRVSDQPQHF. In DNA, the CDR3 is TGTGCCAGCAGGTACTCTACTCGGCGGGTATCAGATCAGCCCCAGCATTTT.

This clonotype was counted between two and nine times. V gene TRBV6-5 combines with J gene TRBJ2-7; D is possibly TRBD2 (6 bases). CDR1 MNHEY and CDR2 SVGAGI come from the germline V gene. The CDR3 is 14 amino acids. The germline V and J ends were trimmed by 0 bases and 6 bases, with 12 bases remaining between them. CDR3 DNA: TGTGCCAGCAGTTACTCTGGAGGGACGCTCGAGCAGTACTTC. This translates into CASSYSGGTLEQYF.

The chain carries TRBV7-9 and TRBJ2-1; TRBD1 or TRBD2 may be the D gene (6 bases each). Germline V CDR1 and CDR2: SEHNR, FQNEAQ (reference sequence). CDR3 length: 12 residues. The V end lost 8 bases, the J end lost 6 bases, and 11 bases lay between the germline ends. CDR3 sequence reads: CASPPGANEQFF. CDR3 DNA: TGTGCCAGCCCCCCGGGGGCCAATGAGCAGTTCTTC.

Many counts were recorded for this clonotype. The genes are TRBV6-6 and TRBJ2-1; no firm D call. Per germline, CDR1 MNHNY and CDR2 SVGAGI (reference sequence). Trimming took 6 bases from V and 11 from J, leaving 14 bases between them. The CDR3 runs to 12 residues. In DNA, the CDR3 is TGTGCCAGCAGCCTCGGTGGGCAAAAGCAGTTCTTC. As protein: CASSLGGQKQFF.

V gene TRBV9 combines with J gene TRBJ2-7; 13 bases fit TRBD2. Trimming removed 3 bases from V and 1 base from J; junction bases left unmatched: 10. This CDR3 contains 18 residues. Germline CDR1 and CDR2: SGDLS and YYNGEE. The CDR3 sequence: CASSASTRLAGGSYEQYF. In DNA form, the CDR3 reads TGTGCCAGCAGCGCATCAACTAGACTAGCGGGAGGTTCCTACGAGCAGTACTTC.

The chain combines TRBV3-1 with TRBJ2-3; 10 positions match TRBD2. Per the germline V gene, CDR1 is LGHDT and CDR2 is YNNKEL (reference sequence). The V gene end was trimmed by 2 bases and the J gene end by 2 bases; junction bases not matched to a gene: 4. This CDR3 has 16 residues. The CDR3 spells CASSQNGLADTDTQYF. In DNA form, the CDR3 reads TGTGCCAGCAGCCAAAACGGACTAGCGGACACAGATACGCAGTATTTT.

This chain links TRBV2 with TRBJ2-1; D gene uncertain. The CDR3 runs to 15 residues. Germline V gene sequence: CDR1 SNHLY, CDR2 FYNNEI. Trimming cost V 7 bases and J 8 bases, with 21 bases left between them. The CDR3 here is CASTSNALSLDEQFF. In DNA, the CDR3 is TGTGCCAGCACCTCCAACGCCCTTTCGTTAGATGAGCAGTTCTTC.

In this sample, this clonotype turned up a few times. The CDR3 protein is CSAPQGLDEKLFF. CDR3 nucleotide sequence: TGCAGTGCTCCCCAGGGGTTGGATGAAAAACTGTTTTTT. The chain couples TRBV20-1 to TRBJ1-4, with D maybe TRBD1 (6 bases). Germline loops: CDR1 DFQATT, CDR2 SNEGSKA (reference sequence). This CDR3 spans 13 amino acids. V lost 5 bases and J 6 bases, leaving 13 bases between the germline ends.